The sequence of this T cell receptor beta chain was determined in a study of PD-L1 blockade in urothelial cancer. Study overall: Each blood sample yielded a median of about 150,000 T cells.

Patients' cancers were locally advanced or metastatic urothelial carcinomas. Comment on this clone: Its antigen is unknown.

General observations from the study: Blood TCR clonality below the median before treatment was a predictor of better survival.

Sequenced by immunoSEQ multiplex PCR; TCRdb stores in-frame clones only, minus some. Of roughly 84,000 clones in the sample, roughly 82% are singletons; the top ten hold approximately 9.5%. V shed 4 bases, J shed 4 bases, and the junction held 6 bases outside the gene matches. CDR1 is SGHRS and CDR2 is YFSETQ in the germline V gene. The length of the CDR3 is 16 residues. The receptor comes from a man between 65 and 79 years old with urothelial cancer. This material consisted of PBMCs, taken around atezolizumab (anti-PD-L1) treatment. The chain joins TRBV5-1 to TRBJ1-4; 11 positions match TRBD1. The CDR3 DNA reads as TGCGCCAGCAGCGTCGGACAGGGGGCAGGTAATGAAAAACTGTTTTTT. It is translated as CASSVGQGAGNEKLFF.